The 28 T cell receptor beta chains below all came from one sample that was sequenced in a study of T cell responses to AZD1222 COVID-19 vaccine. Sequencing used immunoSEQ multiplex PCR; TCRdb keeps in-frame clones, though not all of them. Of 150,000 to 200,000 clones in the sample, 80% to 95% were seen once. Source: peripheral blood, taken on day 0 of AZD1222 vaccination. Source of these receptors: an adult in good health.

V gene TRBV2 combines with J gene TRBJ1-6, with D unresolved. Trimming cost V 3 bases and J 0 bases, with 9 bases left between them. Germline CDR1 is SNHLY and CDR2 is FYNNEI. This CDR3 has 16 amino acids. In DNA form, the CDR3 reads TGTGCCAGCAGTGACAGCTTCAGCTCCTATAATTCACCCCTCCACTTT. It specifies CASSDSFSSYNSPLHF.

This chain links TRBV7-9 with TRBJ1-1; possible D gene TRBD1, 6 bases. Looked up from germline, CDR1 is SEHNR and CDR2 is FQNEAQ (reference sequence). The CDR3 is 14 residues long. V was clipped by 1 base and J by 2 bases, with 8 bases between them. CDR3 loop: CASSLVQGNTEAFF. In DNA, the CDR3 is TGTGCCAGCAGCTTAGTACAGGGTAACACTGAAGCTTTCTTT. The full variable domain, with the rest looked up from reference TRBV7-9 and TRBJ1-1, is DTGVSQNPRHKITKRGQNVTFRCDPISEHNRLYWYRQTLGQGPEFLTYFQNEAQLEKSRLLSDRFSAERPKGSFSTLEIQRTEQGDSAMYLCASSLVQGNTEAFFGQGTRLTVV.

V is TRBV7-9 and J is TRBJ1-2, with D maybe TRBD1 (5 bases). In germline, CDR1 is SEHNR, CDR2 FQNEAQ (reference sequence). The V end lost 0 bases, the J end lost 3 bases, and 17 bases lay between the germline ends. The length of the CDR3 is 17 residues. For the CDR3, the DNA is TGTGCCAGCAGCTTAGCGAGGGGACTAACAGGCGACTATGGCTACACCTTC. Its protein product is CASSLARGLTGDYGYTF.

The chain is built from TRBV27 and TRBJ1-2; the match to TRBD1 covers 8 bases. This CDR3 comprises 15 residues. Per the germline V gene, CDR1 is MNHEY and CDR2 is SMNVEV (reference sequence). V gave up 3 bases and J gave up 5 bases; unmatched junction bases: 8. The CDR3 reads CASSFSTGATYGYTF. In DNA form, the CDR3 reads TGTGCCAGCAGTTTTTCGACAGGGGCGACGTATGGCTACACCTTC.

Worth noting for this clone: The junction shows a germline mismatch at one end, possibly a read error. This chain connects TRBV7-6 to TRBJ2-7; tentative D call: TRBD1 (6 bases). In germline, CDR1 is SGHVS, CDR2 FNYEAQ. This CDR3 spans 15 amino acids. The chain's CDR3 is CANSRGQPDGRKQYF. The DNA of the CDR3 is TGTGCCAACAGCAGAGGACAGCCCGATGGGCGTAAGCAGTACTTC. The full variable domain, with the rest looked up from reference TRBV7-6 and TRBJ2-7, is GAGVSQSPRYKVTKRGQDVALRCDPISGHVSLYWYRQALGQGPEFLTYFNYEAQQDKSGLPNDRFSAERPEGSISTLTIQRTEQRDSAMYRCANSRGQPDGRKQYFGPGTRLTVT.

The chain uses TRBV9 and TRBJ2-3; no firm D call. Germline loops: CDR1 SGDLS, CDR2 YYNGEE. V dropped 5 bases and J dropped 2 bases, with 3 bases sitting between them. The CDR3 loop spans 11 amino acids. The CDR3 is CASSNTDTQYF. The CDR3 region has the DNA TGTGCCAGCAGTAACACAGATACGCAGTATTTT.

This chain links TRBV2 with TRBJ1-2; D perhaps matches TRBD1 (6 bases). Trimming took 8 bases from V and 4 from J, leaving 20 bases between them. Germline CDR1 and CDR2: SNHLY and FYNNEI. This CDR3 contains 15 residues. The CDR3: CASYTLGGRSYGYTF. In DNA form, the CDR3 reads TGTGCCAGCTATACCCTGGGGGGCCGGAGCTATGGCTACACCTTC.

This sequence joins TRBV11-3 and TRBJ2-2; D is unclear. V lost 5 bases and J lost 4, with 5 bases in between. The CDR3 extends over 12 amino acids. The germline V gene encodes CDR1 SGHNT and CDR2 YENEEA. Here the CDR3 reads CASSKGTGELFF. CDR3 in DNA: TGTGCCAGCAGCAAGGGCACCGGGGAGCTGTTTTTT.

The V call is TRBV14, the J call TRBJ2-1, with TRBD2 matching 8 bases. Germline V gives CDR1 SGHDN, CDR2 FVKESK. The CDR3 runs to 15 residues. Losses at the gene ends were 1 base for V and 4 bases for J; bases not matched to a gene: 3. The DNA for the CDR3 is TGTGCCAGCAGCCAAGGGCTAGCGGGTTACAATGAGCAGTTCTTC. Translation gives CASSQGLAGYNEQFF.

The V call is TRBV28, the J call TRBJ1-5; 7 positions match TRBD1. The junction had 5 bases not matched to a gene; V was cut back by 3 bases and J by 3 bases. This CDR3 is 15 amino acids long. CDR1 and CDR2 (germline): MDHEN, SYDVKM. CDR3 amino acids: CASSFDDRDNQPQHF. CDR3 nucleotide sequence: TGTGCCAGCAGTTTCGATGACAGGGACAATCAGCCCCAGCATTTT.

V is TRBV19 and J is TRBJ2-2, with D maybe TRBD2 (5 bases). The V and J ends lost 5 bases and 11 bases respectively, with 12 bases between them. The CDR3 spans 12 residues. Germline CDR1 reads LNHDA; CDR2 reads SQIVND (reference sequence). The CDR3 DNA reads as TGTGCCAGTAGTGCCCGCCCGGGAGAGCTGTTTTTT. This codes for CASSARPGELFF.

V is TRBV19 and J is TRBJ1-3; 9 bases match TRBD1. The trim removed 3 bases at V and 0 bases at J, leaving 3 bases unmatched. The germline V gene has CDR1 LNHDA and CDR2 SQIVND (reference sequence). The CDR3 is made up of 16 amino acids. The CDR3 DNA reads as TGTGCCAGTAGTATCTCGACAGGGGGCTCTGGAAACACCATATATTTT. Its protein is CASSISTGGSGNTIYF. The full variable domain, rest sourced from reference TRBV19 and TRBJ1-3, is DGGITQSPKYLFRKEGQNVTLSCEQNLNHDAMYWYRQDPGQGLRLIYYSQIVNDFQKGDIAEGYSVSREKKESFPLTVTSAQKNPTAFYLCASSISTGGSGNTIYFGEGSWLTVV.

The J gene is TRBJ2-1, the V gene TRBV19; D possibly corresponds to TRBD2 (5 bases). Germline CDR1 and CDR2: LNHDA and SQIVND (reference sequence). V shed 5 bases and J shed 8 bases, with 28 bases lying between them. This CDR3 is built from 18 residues. CDR3 region: CASSVRSTTLRLRYEQFF. DNA of the CDR3: TGTGCCAGTAGTGTCCGATCAACCACCCTAAGACTAAGGTATGAGCAGTTCTTC. The variable domain in full, completed from reference TRBV19 and TRBJ2-1, reads DGGITQSPKYLFRKEGQNVTLSCEQNLNHDAMYWYRQDPGQGLRLIYYSQIVNDFQKGDIAEGYSVSREKKESFPLTVTSAQKNPTAFYLCASSVRSTTLRLRYEQFFGPGTRLTVL.

V and J are TRBV5-1 and TRBJ1-2; D is unclear. V gave up 1 base and J gave up 2 bases, with 9 bases separating them. Germline values: CDR1 SGHRS, CDR2 YFSETQ. The CDR3 totals 14 residues. CDR3 DNA sequence: TGCGCCAGCAGCTTGAAGGGCGAAAACTATGGCTACACCTTC. Translated: CASSLKGENYGYTF.

The V call is TRBV6-4, the J call TRBJ2-5; perhaps TRBD1 as D (5 bases). The germline V gene encodes CDR1 MRHNA and CDR2 SNTAGT. Trimming stripped 4 bases from V and 5 bases from J, with 17 bases between. The CDR3 consists of 15 residues. CDR3 amino acids: CASSVGGQGGETQYF. Written as DNA, the CDR3 is TGTGCCAGCAGTGTGGGTGGCCAGGGTGGCGAGACCCAGTACTTC.

V is TRBV18 and J is TRBJ2-7; 9 bases match TRBD2. Germline V gene data show CDR1 as KGHSH and CDR2 as LQKENI. With 3 bases clipped from V and 3 bases from J, the junction kept 3 bases outside the gene matches. CDR3 length equals 14 residues. For the CDR3, the DNA is TGTGCCAGCTCACCGAGACTAGCGGACTACGAGCAGTACTTC. Translated, it gives CASSPRLADYEQYF.

The chain carries TRBV6-5 and TRBJ1-1, with TRBD1 as a possible D gene (5 bases). Germline CDR1 and CDR2: MNHEY and SVGAGI. V was cut by 9 bases and J by 9 bases, with 23 bases left in between. CDR3 length equals 14 residues. The CDR3 nucleotides read TGTGCCAGTATTGTCCAGGGCACCTTTTACCAAGCTTTCTTT. Translation: CASIVQGTFYQAFF.

V gene TRBV3-1 (or the pseudogene TRBV3-2) combines with J gene TRBJ1-2; 9 nucleotides agree with TRBD1. Germline CDR1 and CDR2: LGHDT and YNNKEL (reference sequence). The CDR3 length is 18 residues. J lost 5 bases, V lost 6 bases, and 19 bases had no gene match. The CDR3 region is CASSPTGTGTLPTYGYTF. The CDR3 DNA sequence: TGTGCCAGCAGTCCCACCGGGACAGGGACCCTCCCTACATATGGCTACACCTTC.

CDR3 loop: CASSTDPPAGYGYTF. For the CDR3, the DNA is TGTGCCAGCAGCACGGATCCACCGGCCGGCTATGGCTACACCTTC. The gene calls are TRBV21-1 and TRBJ1-2. TRBV21-1 is a pseudogene. The CDR3 loop spans 15 amino acids.

The chain couples TRBV13 to TRBJ1-3; D unclear. The germline gives CDR1 PRHDT, CDR2 FYEKMQ (reference sequence). The CDR3 runs to 12 residues. The V end was cut by 5 bases, the J end by 5 bases, with 7 bases between. The chain's CDR3 is CASSRARNTIYF. In DNA, the CDR3 is TGTGCCAGCAGCCGTGCCCGAAACACCATATATTTT.

V is TRBV18 and J is TRBJ1-1, with D unresolved. The V gene's germline CDR1 is KGHSH and CDR2 LQKENI. V lost 3 bases and J 5 bases, leaving 16 bases between the germline ends. This CDR3 is built from 15 residues. The CDR3 region has the DNA TGTGCCAGCTCACCGGACTCATCAGGCGAGACTGAAGCTTTCTTT. It translates to CASSPDSSGETEAFF.

The table lists this clone with a few counts. V gene TRBV27 combines with J gene TRBJ2-7, with D perhaps being TRBD1 or TRBD2 (6 bases each). This CDR3 is 14 amino acids long. V was trimmed by 5 bases and J by 7 bases, leaving 18 bases between them. Germline CDR1 reads MNHEY; CDR2 reads SMNVEV (reference sequence). The CDR3: CASSTLVGGYEQYF. In DNA form, the CDR3 reads TGTGCCAGCAGTACCCTCGTGGGGGGCTATGAGCAGTACTTC.

The rearrangement uses TRBV19 and TRBJ1-6; no definite D call. The germline V and J ends were trimmed by 5 bases and 10 bases, with 6 bases remaining between them. Germline CDR1 is LNHDA and CDR2 is SQIVND (reference sequence). The CDR3 runs to 11 residues. The CDR3 coding sequence is TGTGCCAGTAGTTCCAGATCACCCCTCCACTTT. Translating it yields CASSSRSPLHF.

The V and J genes are TRBV30 and TRBJ1-4; D is possibly TRBD1 (6 bases). CDR3 size: 15 residues. In germline, CDR1 is GTSNPN, CDR2 SVGIG (reference sequence). Trimming shortened V by 2 bases and J by 8 bases, and 18 bases separated the two germline ends. CDR3 sequence reads: CAWSNRVKEGEKLFF. DNA for the CDR3: TGTGCCTGGAGTAACAGGGTAAAAGAAGGCGAAAAACTGTTTTTT.

The chain employs TRBV19 and TRBJ1-6, with TRBD1 matching 9 bases. CDR1 is LNHDA, CDR2 SQIVND, per germline (reference sequence). With V trimmed by 5 bases and J by 9 bases, 8 bases remained unmatched. The CDR3 length is 15 residues. The CDR3 coding sequence is TGTGCCAGTAGTTCGGACAGGGGTAATTTTTCACCCCTCCACTTT. This translates into CASSSDRGNFSPLHF.

The V call is TRBV6-1, the J call TRBJ1-2, with no clear D. Germline loops: CDR1 MNHNS, CDR2 SASEGT. This CDR3 comprises 12 residues. V dropped 2 bases and J dropped 8 bases, with 9 bases sitting between them. The CDR3 nucleotides read TGTGCCAGCAGTGAAATAGGTCGGGGCTACACCTTC. Protein product: CASSEIGRGYTF.

In regard to this clone: The sample carries other DNA sequences with the same CDR3. V is TRBV9 and J is TRBJ1-1; D uncertain. Trimming pared 2 bases from V and 2 bases from J, leaving 4 bases between. The CDR3 has 12 residues. Per the germline V gene, CDR1 is SGDLS and CDR2 is YYNGEE. The CDR3 loop reads CASSVVNTEAFF. The DNA for the CDR3 is TGTGCCAGCAGCGTGGTAAACACTGAAGCTTTCTTT.

The chain recombines TRBV5-6 with TRBJ1-3; D remains unclear. The CDR3 extends over 13 amino acids. The V end was cut by 5 bases, the J end by 8 bases, with 14 bases between. Germline values: CDR1 SGHDT, CDR2 YYEEEE. CDR3 sequence: CASSRPNGDTIYF. The DNA of the CDR3 is TGTGCCAGCAGTCGACCCAATGGGGACACCATATATTTT.